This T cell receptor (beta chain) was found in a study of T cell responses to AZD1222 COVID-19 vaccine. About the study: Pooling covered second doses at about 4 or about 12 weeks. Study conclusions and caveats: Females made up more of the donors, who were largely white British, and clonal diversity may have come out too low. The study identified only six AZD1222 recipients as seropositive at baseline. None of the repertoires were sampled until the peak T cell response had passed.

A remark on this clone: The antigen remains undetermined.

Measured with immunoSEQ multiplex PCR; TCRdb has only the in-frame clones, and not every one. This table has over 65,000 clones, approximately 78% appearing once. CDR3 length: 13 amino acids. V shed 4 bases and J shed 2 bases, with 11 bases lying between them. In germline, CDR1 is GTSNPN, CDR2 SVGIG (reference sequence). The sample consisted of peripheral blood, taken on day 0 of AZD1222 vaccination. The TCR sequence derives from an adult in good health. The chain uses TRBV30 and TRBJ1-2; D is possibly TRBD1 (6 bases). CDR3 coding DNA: TGTGCCTGGAAGGGGGAGGAAAACTATGGCTACACCTTC. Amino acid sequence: CAWKGEENYGYTF.